This TCR beta chain is from a study of Graves' ophthalmopathy and Graves' hyperthyroidism. For the study at large: Samples of peripheral blood were obtained at initial diagnosis, prior to treatment of any kind.

Investigators amplified TCR beta CDR3 regions from RNA transcripts. HTBI primers were used in a first-round RT-PCR, which preceded a second-round multiplex PCR. Each CDR3 protein gets one entry after TCRdb re-called the multiplex PCR reads with MiXCR. The sample has about 620,000 distinct CDR3 sequences, 22% seen once. V gave up 5 bases and J gave up 7 bases; unmatched junction bases: 6. Germline V gene lookup returns CDR1 MNHEY and CDR2 SMNVEV (reference sequence). The CDR3 spans 13 residues. This rearrangement joins TRBV27 to TRBJ1-2, with 8 bases lining up with TRBD1. Sequencing was performed on peripheral blood. The receptor's source is a woman aged 18-29 years with stable Graves' hyperthyroidism. Some clones in this sample may be carry-over from other donors' samples. The CDR3 loop reads CASSHSGGAGYTF. CDR3 DNA sequence: TGTGCCAGCAGTCACTCAGGGGGCGCTGGCTACACCTTC.